Included here is one TCR beta chain sequence, with context. TCRdb redid the calling of the RT-PCR reads with MiXCR, one entry per CDR3 protein. The table lists about 680,000 distinct CDR3 sequences, approximately 15% of them singletons. The sequence derives from a female donor in good health, serving as a healthy control. The sequencing input was memory CD4+ T cells from blood.

The DNA of the CDR3 is TGCAGTGCCATTGGGACAGGGGCGTCCTACAATGAGCAGTTCTTC. Translating gives CSAIGTGASYNEQFF. The chain links TRBV20-1 to TRBJ2-1, with TRBD1 identical over 10 bases. The V and J ends lost 6 bases and 1 base, in that order; junction bases with no gene match: 6. This CDR3 comprises 15 residues. Germline-derived CDR1 and CDR2 are DFQATT and SNEGSKA (reference sequence).